The rows below give T cell receptor beta chains drawn from one sample of a study of shared clonotypes between healthy human individuals. Repertoires were generated with immunoSEQ multiplex PCR, while TCRdb's copy carries only in-frame clones and drops some. The data show about 680,000 clones, under 95% seen once. The material sequenced was naive CD8+ T cells sorted from blood. These receptors were collected from a man between 25 and 39 years old in good health. The CDR3 runs from the conserved cysteine through the conserved F or W. D genes are given only for firm matches. Clone sizes are given selectively: once, few, many, or a class where the clone is expanded.

>TRBD1|TRBV28|TRBJ1-2|NA
CASSPSVEGAGGYTF
TGTGCCAGCAGCCCTTCTGTTGAGGGGGCGGGAGGCTACACCTTC
>TRBD1|TRBV29-1|TRBJ2-2|NA
CSVDGGRGRNGELFF
TGCAGCGTTGATGGCGGCAGGGGGCGAAACGGGGAGCTGTTTTTT
>TRBD1|TRBV15|TRBJ1-2|once
CATSRAGQLYGGYTF
TGTGCCACCAGCAGAGCGGGACAGCTGTATGGTGGCTACACCTTC
>NA|TRBV19|TRBJ2-7|once
CASQDNTYEQYF
TGTGCCAGTCAGGACAACACCTACGAGCAGTACTTC
>NA|TRBV29-1|TRBJ2-7|NA
CSVRTVSSYEQYF
TGCAGCGTTCGGACCGTCAGCTCCTACGAGCAGTACTTC
>NA|TRBV6-5|TRBJ1-1|NA
CASSYLRGSTEAFF
TGTGCCAGCAGTTACTTAAGGGGCAGCACTGAAGCTTTCTTT
>TRBD2|TRBV2|TRBJ2-5|NA
CASKLGTSVQETQYF
TGTGCCAGCAAACTCGGGACTAGCGTCCAAGAGACCCAGTACTTC
>TRBD1|TRBV6-5|TRBJ1-2|NA
CASSPWQGAYGYTF
TGTGCCAGCAGTCCCTGGCAGGGGGCCTATGGCTACACCTTC
>TRBD2|TRBV7-9|TRBJ2-3|NA
CASSGSGRANTDTQYF
TGTGCCAGCAGCGGTAGCGGGAGGGCCAACACAGATACGCAGTATTTT
>NA|TRBV7-2|TRBJ2-7|NA
CASSFSRDEQYF
TGTGCCAGCAGCTTTTCCCGCGACGAGCAGTACTTC
>TRBD2|TRBV5-1|TRBJ2-1|NA
CASSLRPSGSNEQFF
TGCGCCAGCAGCTTGAGGCCTAGCGGGAGTAACGAGCAGTTCTTC
>NA|TRBV27|TRBJ2-2|NA
CASSLLSGMAGELFF
TGTGCCAGCAGTTTACTTTCAGGGATGGCCGGGGAGCTGTTTTTT
>NA|TRBV11-3|TRBJ1-5|NA
CASSLLVRDRASQPQHF
TGTGCCAGCAGCCTTCTGGTTAGGGACCGTGCCTCTCAGCCCCAGCATTTT
>NA|TRBV6-5|TRBJ2-1|NA
CASSDWVGYNEQFF
TGTGCCAGCAGTGACTGGGTAGGCTACAATGAGCAGTTCTTC
>NA|TRBV20-1|TRBJ1-5|NA
CSAGGQPQHF
TGCAGTGCAGGAGGTCAGCCCCAGCATTTT
>NA|TRBV28|TRBJ1-5|NA
CASSLNRVDQPQHF
TGTGCCAGCAGTTTAAACAGGGTGGATCAGCCCCAGCATTTT
>NA|TRBV11-2|TRBJ2-1|once
CASSPLGLEQFF
TGTGCCAGCAGCCCCCTAGGGCTTGAGCAGTTCTTC